The rows below give T cell receptor beta chains drawn from one sample of a study of blood T cell repertoires in COVID-19. The repertoire was sequenced with immunoSEQ multiplex PCR; TCRdb's copy has only in-frame clones and lacks some. Found here are around 24,000 clones, around 91% of them singletons; the top ten hold over 1.5%. The specimen sequenced was peripheral blood. These receptors originate from a woman aged 55 to 70 with active COVID-19. Both conserved end residues are part of each CDR3. The D gene is left open where the match is weak. Where a row states a size, it is once, few, many or the class of an expanded clone; other rows omit it.

-,TRBJ2-1,TRBV27,-,CASRPAALIPNEQFF,TGTGCCAGCAGGCCAGCGGCACTAATACCCAATGAGCAGTTCTTC
-,TRBJ2-7,TRBV7-6,-,CASSLVVEPLYEQYF,TGTGCCAGCAGCTTAGTCGTGGAGCCCTTATACGAGCAGTACTTC
-,TRBJ1-1,TRBV19,-,CASSTTRNTEAFF,TGTGCCAGTAGCACGACAAGGAACACTGAAGCTTTCTTT
-,TRBJ1-1,TRBV6-2/TRBV6-3,-,CASSSPGLRRTEAFF,TGTGCCAGCAGCTCCCCGGGACTCCGGAGGACTGAAGCTTTCTTT
-,TRBJ2-1,TRBV19,TRBD2,CASPTGTSGHSVHNEQFF,TGTGCCAGCCCAACCGGGACTAGCGGACACTCTGTACACAATGAGCAGTTCTTC
once,TRBJ2-1,TRBV5-1,TRBD2,CASSLAPSGANNEQFF,TGCGCCAGCAGCTTGGCCCCTAGCGGGGCCAACAATGAGCAGTTCTTC
-,TRBJ2-7,TRBV3-1/TRBV3-2,-,CASSQKGFGRNYEQYF,TGTGCCAGCAGCCAGAAAGGGTTCGGGAGAAACTACGAGCAGTACTTC
-,TRBJ2-7,TRBV7-9,-,CASSTASPGGQYF,TGTGCCAGCAGCACGGCCTCGCCCGGCGGGCAGTACTTC
-,TRBJ1-5,TRBV6-2/TRBV6-3,-,CASSLTANQPQHF,TGTGCCAGCAGTCTGACAGCGAATCAGCCCCAGCATTTT
-,TRBJ1-5,TRBV10-3,-,CAIGEGGAGNQPQHF,TGTGCCATCGGCGAGGGGGGGGCTGGCAATCAGCCCCAGCATTTT
-,TRBJ1-2,TRBV2,TRBD1,CASSETFLGRTGGKGYTF,TGTGCCAGCAGTGAAACGTTTCTTGGCCGGACAGGAGGAAAAGGCTACACCTTC
-,TRBJ2-7,TRBV7-9,-,CASSPLGSSYEQYF,TGTGCCAGCAGCCCCCTAGGGAGTTCATACGAGCAGTACTTC
once,TRBJ1-4,TRBV6-5,-,CASGGYNEKLFF,TGTGCCAGCGGAGGGTATAATGAAAAACTGTTTTTT
-,TRBJ1-6,TRBV4-3,-,CASSQDQDITNSPLHF,TGCGCCAGCAGCCAAGATCAGGACATCACTAATTCACCCCTCCACTTT
-,TRBJ1-5,TRBV6-5,-,CASSRTGGNQPQHF,TGTGCCAGCAGCCGGACTGGCGGCAATCAGCCCCAGCATTTT
once,TRBJ2-2,TRBV18,-,CASSPPTVPALSYTGELFF,TGTGCCAGCTCACCACCTACAGTCCCCGCCCTTAGTTACACCGGGGAGCTGTTTTTT
once,TRBJ2-3,TRBV4-3,-,CASSLQAADTQYF,TGCGCCAGCAGCCTCCAAGCCGCAGATACGCAGTATTTT
-,TRBJ2-7,TRBV7-9,TRBD1,CASSIWDRGRGVREQYF,TGTGCCAGCAGCATCTGGGACAGGGGGAGGGGGGTGCGCGAGCAGTACTTC
-,TRBJ2-7,TRBV7-7,-,CASSPDQLGGGQYF,TGTGCCAGCAGCCCCGACCAGTTGGGAGGAGGGCAGTACTTC
few,TRBJ1-6,TRBV19,TRBD1,CASSIPGQAYNSPLHF,TGTGCCAGTAGTATACCGGGACAGGCATATAATTCACCCCTCCACTTT
-,TRBJ2-6,TRBV19,-,CASSILVGASANVLTF,TGTGCCAGTAGTATCCTCGTGGGCGCGTCGGCCAACGTCCTGACTTTC
-,TRBJ2-7,TRBV7-2,-,CASGPGEKINYEQYF,TGTGCCAGTGGTCCCGGAGAAAAGATAAACTACGAGCAGTACTTC